These 25 T cell receptor beta chains came from one sample sequenced in a study of identical twins (dated by TCRdb to between 2015 and 2016). Library preparation was by 5' RACE. Sequenced using an Illumina HiSeq 2000. TCRdb took the public reads, trimmed them with fastp at Q25, ran MiXCR for clone calling and kept in-frame beta chains. Each CDR3 protein gets just one entry, which takes the most common genes and DNA from the rows behind it. The sample profile shows fewer than 800,000 distinct CDR3 sequences; about 7.1% of them were found once. The ten top clones hold about 1.6% of the sample. These same data were also listed under a study on yellow fever vaccine responses in identical twins.

The sequenced sample was PBMCs. Source of these receptors: a woman younger than 30 in good health.

The CDR3 sequence is CATSRYLDRGETQYF. The CDR3 DNA reads as TGTGCCACCAGCAGATACCTCGACCGAGGGGAGACCCAGTACTTC. The J gene is TRBJ2-5, the V gene TRBV15, with D possibly matching TRBD2 (5 bases). The CDR3 consists of 15 residues. V lost 2 bases and J 5 bases, leaving 15 bases between the germline ends. Germline V gives CDR1 LNHNV, CDR2 YYDKDF (reference sequence).

This clonotype showed up many times. Written as DNA, the CDR3 is TGTGCCAGCAGTCCCGGAGGGGAGGAATACGAGCAGTACTTC. Amino acid sequence: CASSPGGEEYEQYF. This chain links TRBV12-3 or TRBV12-4 with TRBJ2-7; TRBD2 is a possible D gene (6 bases). The CDR3 runs 14 residues. The V and J ends lost 5 bases and 4 bases respectively, with 15 bases between them.

This clonotype was counted a few times. This chain joins TRBV5-1 and TRBJ2-1; 9 bases fit TRBD2. The CDR3 contains 16 residues. V lost 4 bases, J lost 9 bases, and 14 bases stayed unmatched. CDR1 and CDR2 (germline): SGHRS, YFSETQ. The CDR3 DNA sequence: TGCGCCAGCAGCCTGAATACGGGACTAGCTATCAGTGAGCAGTTCTTC. This encodes CASSLNTGLAISEQFF.

V is TRBV2 and J is TRBJ1-5; TRBD1 is a possible D gene (5 bases). CDR1 is SNHLY, CDR2 FYNNEI, per germline. With 3 bases removed from V and 0 bases from J, the gap between germline ends came to 9 bases. CDR3 length: 15 amino acids. The CDR3 DNA reads as TGTGCCAGCAGTGAGGGGGACCATAGCAATCAGCCCCAGCATTTT. Translating it yields CASSEGDHSNQPQHF.

The table lists this clonotype with a few counts. The chain uses TRBV10-3 and TRBJ2-7; 12 bases line up with TRBD2. The CDR3 sequence is 16 residues long. V shed 5 bases and J 3 bases; nucleotides not matched to a gene: 8. Looked up from germline, CDR1 is ENHRY and CDR2 is SYGVKD. Written as DNA, the CDR3 is TGTGCCATCAGTAGCGCTAGCGGGAGGGACTTCTACGAGCAGTACTTC. Translating gives CAISSASGRDFYEQYF.

This clonotype was seen a handful of times. The chain combines TRBV6-5 with TRBJ2-4, with 8 bases fitting TRBD2. V lost 3 bases, J lost 3 bases, and 10 bases stayed unmatched. The germline gives CDR1 MNHEY, CDR2 SVGAGI. The CDR3 sequence is 17 residues long. CDR3 residues: CASSYSGISLGKNIQYF. CDR3 sequence (DNA): TGTGCCAGCAGTTATAGCGGGATTAGTTTGGGCAAAAACATTCAGTACTTC.

This clonotype has only a few counts. The chain links TRBV12-3 or TRBV12-4 to TRBJ2-7; D gene uncertain. This CDR3 comprises 11 residues. V lost 5 bases and J 6 bases, leaving 8 bases between the germline ends. CDR3 sequence (DNA): TGTGCCAGCAGTCCAGCGAGCGAGCAGTACTTC. It is translated as CASSPASEQYF.

This clonotype was counted only a few times. The V call is TRBV5-6, the J call TRBJ2-7; 7 bases are a match to TRBD1. The V gene's germline CDR1 is SGHDT and CDR2 YYEEEE. V trimming: 5 bases; J trimming: 5 bases; junction bases outside the gene matches: 4. This CDR3 is built from 12 residues. The CDR3 reads CASSTGVNEQYV. Written as DNA, the CDR3 is TGTGCCAGCAGTACAGGGGTAAACGAGCAGTACGTC.

This clonotype has ten or more counts. V and J are TRBV5-5 and TRBJ1-2; the match to TRBD1 covers 8 bases. V shed 3 bases, J shed 10 bases, and the junction held 8 bases outside the gene matches. Germline V CDR1 and CDR2: SGHKS, YYEKEE (reference sequence). The CDR3 consists of 13 residues. CDR3 nucleotides: TGTGCCAGCAGCTCCGGGACAGGAGATTTCTACACCTTC. Amino acids: CASSSGTGDFYTF.

The sample holds a few counts of this clonotype. The chain couples TRBV5-1 to TRBJ2-1, with TRBD1 matching 10 bases. After removal of 4 bases from V and 5 bases from J, the junction contained 6 bases not matched to a gene. The CDR3 runs 15 residues. Germline assignment: CDR1 SGHRS and CDR2 YFSETQ. This CDR3 reads CASSPDRGYDNEQFF. For the CDR3, the DNA is TGCGCCAGCAGCCCGGACAGGGGGTACGACAATGAGCAGTTCTTC.

This clonotype was observed many times. V gene TRBV7-8 combines with J gene TRBJ1-4, with D perhaps TRBD1 (5 bases). This CDR3 has 14 residues. V lost 3 bases to trimming and J lost 5 bases, with 10 bases between them. Germline V gene sequence: CDR1 SGHVS, CDR2 FQNEAQ. The CDR3 sequence: CASSLLGPNEKLFF. The CDR3 DNA is TGTGCCAGCAGCTTGCTGGGACCGAATGAAAAACTGTTTTTT.

The chain links TRBV20-1 to TRBJ2-5, with a weak D call TRBD1 (6 bases). The germline V gene encodes CDR1 DFQATT and CDR2 SNEGSKA (reference sequence). V lost 3 bases and J lost 3, with 17 bases in between. The CDR3 is made up of 15 amino acids. CDR3 sequence: CSASEAGEWEETQYF. The CDR3 nucleotides read TGCAGTGCTAGTGAGGCAGGGGAGTGGGAAGAGACCCAGTACTTC.

The chain employs TRBV5-5 and TRBJ1-1, with a tentative D call TRBD1 (5 bases). The CDR3 runs to 14 residues. V was cut by 1 base and J by 5 bases, with 12 bases left in between. Germline V gives CDR1 SGHKS, CDR2 YYEKEE (reference sequence). CDR3 amino acids: CASSLWGRETEAFF. The DNA of the CDR3 is TGTGCCAGCAGCTTGTGGGGGAGGGAGACTGAAGCTTTCTTT.

This clonotype has a handful of counts. The V and J genes are TRBV12-3 or TRBV12-4 and TRBJ1-2; 7 bases agree with TRBD1. The CDR3 contains 13 residues. V lost 6 bases and J lost 8; bases outside the gene matches: 9. The CDR3 coding sequence is TGTGCCAGCAGCCTTAGACAGGGCGAGGGCTACACCTTC. This encodes CASSLRQGEGYTF.

This clonotype appeared many times. The V and J genes are TRBV12-3 or TRBV12-4 and TRBJ1-5, with 7 bases matching TRBD1. The V segment lost 2 bases and the J segment 4 bases; nucleotides outside the gene matches: 2. CDR3 size: 14 residues. As DNA, the CDR3 is TGTGCCAGCAGTTTAAAGGGGGCGAATCAGCCCCAGCATTTT. Its translation is CASSLKGANQPQHF.

Only a few counts were recorded for this clonotype. The genes are TRBV20-1 and TRBJ2-3; D may correspond to TRBD1 or TRBD2 (5 bases each). Germline lookup yields CDR1 DFQATT and CDR2 SNEGSKA (reference sequence). The V and J ends lost 6 bases and 3 bases respectively, with 16 bases between them. This CDR3 is built from 14 residues. The CDR3 region has the DNA TGCAGTGCCGTCCCCACGGGGCAAACAGATACGCAGTATTTT. The encoded protein is CSAVPTGQTDTQYF.

J is TRBJ2-3 and V is TRBV5-1; D unclear. Trimming took 0 bases from V and 2 from J, leaving 10 bases between them. This CDR3 spans 15 amino acids. Germline V gene data show CDR1 as SGHRS and CDR2 as YFSETQ. The DNA for the CDR3 is TGCGCCAGCAGCTTGGCCTCCCAGAACACAGATACGCAGTATTTT. Residues: CASSLASQNTDTQYF.

The V and J genes are TRBV28 and TRBJ2-7; possibly TRBD1 for D (5 bases). The V gene's germline CDR1 is MDHEN and CDR2 SYDVKM. V was trimmed by 3 bases and J by 5 bases, leaving 8 bases between them. The CDR3 runs to 12 residues. Here the CDR3 reads CASSLGHNEQYV. In nucleotides, the CDR3 is TGTGCCAGCAGTTTGGGGCATAACGAGCAGTACGTC.

This clonotype was detected ten times or more. The V call is TRBV5-1, the J call TRBJ2-3; D not certain. The CDR3 spans 15 residues. Trimming left V 0 bases short and J 3 bases short, with 11 bases between. In germline, CDR1 is SGHRS, CDR2 YFSETQ. CDR3 in amino acids: CASSLATPRTDTQYF. The CDR3 region has the DNA TGCGCCAGCAGCTTGGCCACGCCTCGAACAGATACGCAGTATTTT.

CDR3 loop: CASSQDVPGTIAGGSRKNIQYF. In nucleotides, the CDR3 is TGTGCCAGCAGCCAAGACGTACCCGGGACCATAGCGGGAGGGAGTAGAAAAAACATTCAGTACTTC. This chain connects TRBV4-2 to TRBJ2-4; 11 nucleotides match TRBD2. The V gene end was trimmed by 0 bases and the J gene end by 4 bases; junction bases not matched to a gene: 20. This CDR3 comprises 22 residues. The germline V gene has CDR1 LGHNA and CDR2 YNFKEQ.

The chain has TRBV12-3 or TRBV12-4 and TRBJ2-5; TRBD2 agrees at 7 bases. This CDR3 spans 16 amino acids. V was pared by 6 bases and J by 1 base, with 11 bases of the junction left unmatched. The CDR3 DNA follows: TGTGCCAGCAGCCCCGGAGGAGCGGGGTCCCAAGAGACCCAGTACTTC. Translated: CASSPGGAGSQETQYF.

This clonotype was detected a few times. The chain recombines TRBV5-5 with TRBJ2-1; D unresolved. The V gene lost 4 bases and the J gene lost 0 bases, with 17 bases spanning the gap. The CDR3 totals 17 residues. Germline V gene sequence: CDR1 SGHKS, CDR2 YYEKEE (reference sequence). CDR3: CASSLKAVKGSYNEQFF. The CDR3 region has the DNA TGTGCCAGCAGCCTCAAGGCCGTAAAGGGCTCCTACAATGAGCAGTTCTTC.

The chain employs TRBV5-6 and TRBJ2-2; TRBD2 matches at 7 bases. Germline-derived CDR1 and CDR2 are SGHDT and YYEEEE. The CDR3 is 12 amino acids. V was clipped by 7 bases and J by 4 bases; unmatched bases: 1. The CDR3 sequence: CASGGSTGELFF. The CDR3 DNA reads TGTGCCAGCGGCGGGAGCACCGGGGAGCTGTTTTTT.

This clonotype was counted a few times. The chain combines TRBV10-3 with TRBJ2-7; D perhaps matches TRBD1 (6 bases). Looked up from germline, CDR1 is ENHRY and CDR2 is SYGVKD. This CDR3 is 13 amino acids long. The V gene lost 5 bases and the J gene lost 7 bases, with 15 bases spanning the gap. CDR3 coding DNA: TGTGCCATCAGTCAGACAGGCGTATCGGAGCAGTACTTC. Translation gives CAISQTGVSEQYF.

This clonotype was recorded at least ten times. DNA for the CDR3: TGTGCCAGCAGCCAAGATGGGACTAGCGGTTCCTACGAGCAGTACTTC. Protein: CASSQDGTSGSYEQYF. The chain links TRBV3-1 to TRBJ2-7; 11 nucleotides match TRBD2. CDR3 length: 16 residues. The germline gives CDR1 LGHDT, CDR2 YNNKEL (reference sequence). J lost 1 base, V lost 0 bases, and 2 bases had no gene match.